The next 29 T cell receptor beta chains were all read from a single sample in a study of beta chain features in type 1 diabetes. Study findings and constraints: There was a moderate but significant shortening of TCRB CDR3s in all four CD4+ subsets of Type 1 diabetes patients.

Antigen specificity for these receptors is unknown. Expressed TCRB transcripts were sequenced, since all the RNA that had been isolated was reverse transcribed. Clones were sequenced by immunoSEQ multiplex PCR, and TCRdb holds only the in-frame ones, with some missing. The sample consists of fewer than 400,000 clones, approximately 9.9% of them appearing once. Sample: central memory CD4+ T cells from blood. These receptors were obtained from a man in his thirties or forties with type 1 diabetes.

For the CDR3, the DNA is TGTGCCAGTAGCTACGACAGGAGCAATCAGCCCCAGCATTTT. The encoded protein is CASSYDRSNQPQHF. The rearrangement uses TRBV19 and TRBJ1-5; tentative D call: TRBD1 (6 bases). This CDR3 has 14 residues. V lost 6 bases, J lost 1 base, and 10 bases lay in between. Germline CDR1 reads LNHDA; CDR2 reads SQIVND (reference sequence).

This chain uses TRBV7-9 with TRBJ2-2; tentative D call: TRBD2 (6 bases). This CDR3 region has 14 residues. Germline CDR1 is SEHNR and CDR2 is FQNEAQ (reference sequence). Trimming cost V 3 bases and J 4 bases, with 9 bases left between them. In DNA form, the CDR3 reads TGTGCCAGCAGCTTGGCCGGGGGCACCGGGGAGCTGTTTTTT. Amino acid sequence: CASSLAGGTGELFF.

Many counts were recorded for this clone. This same CDR3 is encoded by further DNA sequences in the sample. The V and J genes are TRBV30 and TRBJ1-5, with D possibly being TRBD1 (6 bases). Germline lookup yields CDR1 GTSNPN and CDR2 SVGIG (reference sequence). The CDR3 length is 13 residues. V lost 0 bases and J lost 4, with 7 bases in between. The CDR3 bases are TGTGCCTGGAGTGTACAGGGTAATCAGCCCCAGCATTTT. This codes for CAWSVQGNQPQHF.

This sequence joins TRBV7-2 and TRBJ1-2; D remains ambiguous. The CDR3 has 14 amino acids. Trimming removed 1 base from V and 6 bases from J, with 12 bases in between. The germline V gene has CDR1 SGHTA and CDR2 FQGNSA. In nucleotides, the CDR3 is TGTGCCAGCAGCTTAGGTCGAGGGCCCCATGGCTACACCTTC. This encodes CASSLGRGPHGYTF.

This clone was counted only a few times. The chain uses TRBV6-6 and TRBJ1-1, with 9 bases fitting TRBD1. Germline values: CDR1 MNHNY, CDR2 SVGAGI (reference sequence). V lost 2 bases, J lost 6 bases, and 1 base stayed unmatched. This CDR3 region has 13 residues. CDR3 DNA sequence: TGTGCCAGCAGTTACGGACAGGGGTCTGAAGCTTTCTTT. Protein sequence: CASSYGQGSEAFF.

The V gene is TRBV28, the J gene TRBJ1-5; TRBD1 matches 9 bases. With V trimmed by 6 bases and J by 4 bases, 4 bases remained unmatched. This CDR3 has 14 amino acids. Germline CDR1 reads MDHEN; CDR2 reads SYDVKM. This chain's CDR3 is CASSGTGRNQPQHF. In DNA form, the CDR3 reads TGTGCCAGCAGCGGGACAGGGAGGAATCAGCCCCAGCATTTT. Supplemented by reference TRBV28 and TRBJ1-5, the full variable domain reads DVKVTQSSRYLVKRTGEKVFLECVQDMDHENMFWYRQDPGLGLRLIYFSYDVKMKEKGDIPEGYSVSREKKERFSLILESASTNQTSMYLCASSGTGRNQPQHFGDGTRLSIL.

This chain uses TRBV11-2 with TRBJ2-7, with D maybe TRBD2 (5 bases). The CDR3 sequence is 14 residues long. Trimming cost V 4 bases and J 6 bases, with 16 bases left between them. The germline V gene has CDR1 SGHAT and CDR2 FQNNGV. In DNA form, the CDR3 reads TGTGCCAGCAGCTCATTGAGGGCGCGTCCCGAGCAGTACTTC. Translating gives CASSSLRARPEQYF.

The CDR3 nucleotides are TGCGCCAGCAGCGGGACAGGGGGCGACGCTTATGGCTACACCTTC. Translation: CASSGTGGDAYGYTF. The gene calls are TRBV5-1 and TRBJ1-2; 12 nucleotides align to TRBD1. Germline V gives CDR1 SGHRS, CDR2 YFSETQ. This CDR3 has 15 amino acids. With V trimmed by 4 bases and J by 5 bases, 6 bases remained unmatched.

This clone was counted ten times or more. The V call is TRBV18, the J call TRBJ1-2; D is unclear. Trimming removed 3 bases at V and 7 bases at J, with 21 bases between. Germline V gene sequence: CDR1 KGHSH, CDR2 LQKENI. This CDR3 contains 16 residues. The chain's CDR3 is CASSPAPLAPEGGYTF. The CDR3 coding sequence is TGTGCCAGCTCACCGGCCCCCCTAGCCCCGGAAGGTGGCTACACCTTC.

This clone was found a few times. This chain links TRBV4-3 with TRBJ1-4, with 10 bases identical to TRBD1. Germline CDR1 LGHNA, CDR2 YSLEER. With 0 bases clipped from V and 13 bases from J, the junction kept 11 bases outside the gene matches. This CDR3 region has 16 residues. CDR3: CASSQDSRDRGRRLFF. As DNA, the CDR3 is TGCGCCAGCAGCCAAGATTCAAGAGACAGGGGGCGACGACTGTTTTTT.

This clone was counted many times. This chain connects TRBV2 to TRBJ1-1; D is unresolved. V lost 6 bases and J lost 1, with 12 bases in between. The CDR3 length is 14 residues. Germline lookup yields CDR1 SNHLY and CDR2 FYNNEI. CDR3 protein: CASSPQLGNTEAFF. The CDR3 bases are TGTGCCAGCAGCCCTCAGTTGGGGAACACTGAAGCTTTCTTT.

This chain links TRBV29-1 with TRBJ1-2, with D tentatively TRBD1 (5 bases). Looked up from germline, CDR1 is SQVTM and CDR2 is ANQGSEA. V was cut by 6 bases and J by 2 bases, with 13 bases left in between. The CDR3 sequence is 13 residues long. In DNA form, the CDR3 reads TGCAGCGTCCCCGGGACGGGGAACTATGGCTACACCTTC. It translates to CSVPGTGNYGYTF.

Only a few counts were recorded for this clone. The chain recombines TRBV7-2 with TRBJ2-1; the match to TRBD1 covers 8 bases. The V gene end was trimmed by 5 bases and the J gene end by 9 bases; junction bases not matched to a gene: 9. This CDR3 spans 14 amino acids. Germline CDR1 reads SGHTA; CDR2 reads FQGNSA. CDR3 sequence: CASSPPGQVTEQFF. In DNA, the CDR3 is TGTGCCAGCAGCCCCCCGGGACAGGTCACTGAGCAGTTCTTC.

Turning to this clone: A single base separates this from a much larger clone, so it may be a read error. This rearrangement joins TRBV10-2 to TRBJ2-7; D uncertain. The CDR3 extends over 16 amino acids. The ends were cut back, 3 bases at V and 1 base at J, with 16 bases in the middle. Germline CDR1 and CDR2: WSHSY and SAAADI. The chain's CDR3 is CASSEDLRLVSYEQYF. As DNA, the CDR3 is TGCGCCAGCAGTGAAGATCTGCGACTCGTGTCCTACGAGCAGTACTTC.

This clone was seen a few times. The chain carries TRBV28 and TRBJ2-2, with D maybe TRBD1 (7 bases). Per germline, CDR1 MDHEN and CDR2 SYDVKM. This CDR3 is 14 amino acids long. V was pared by 4 bases and J by 5 bases, with 11 bases between. CDR3 sequence: CASSWRGPTGELFF. In DNA, the CDR3 is TGTGCCAGCAGTTGGAGGGGGCCTACCGGGGAGCTGTTTTTT. Together with reference TRBV28 and TRBJ2-2, the CDR3 gives the full variable domain: DVKVTQSSRYLVKRTGEKVFLECVQDMDHENMFWYRQDPGLGLRLIYFSYDVKMKEKGDIPEGYSVSREKKERFSLILESASTNQTSMYLCASSWRGPTGELFFGEGSRLTVL.

This clone was recorded at least ten times. V usage is TRBV7-9 and J usage is TRBJ1-1; D unresolved. Germline CDR1 SEHNR, CDR2 FQNEAQ (reference sequence). There are 15 residues in the CDR3. V lost 5 bases and J 0 bases, leaving 13 bases between the germline ends. The CDR3 bases are TGTGCCAGCAGCCTAGTGCCGGGCGTGAACACTGAAGCTTTCTTT. Translated, it gives CASSLVPGVNTEAFF.

Only a few counts were recorded for this clone. This chain joins TRBV7-2 and TRBJ2-3; 7 nucleotides line up with TRBD2. V lost 0 bases and J lost 1; bases outside the gene matches: 7. CDR1 is SGHTA and CDR2 is FQGNSA in the germline V gene. CDR3 length: 17 residues. The DNA of the CDR3 is TGTGCCAGCAGCTTAGCCTCAGTCCGGGGGGGCACAGATACGCAGTATTTT. Translation gives CASSLASVRGGTDTQYF.

This clone turned up a few times. The chain joins TRBV9 to TRBJ1-4; no reliable D call. This CDR3 is 16 amino acids long. Germline-derived CDR1 and CDR2 are SGDLS and YYNGEE. Trimming removed 0 bases at V and 0 bases at J, with 9 bases between. The CDR3 DNA sequence: TGTGCCAGCAGCGTAGGGGCAGCAGCAACTAATGAAAAACTGTTTTTT. It is translated as CASSVGAAATNEKLFF.

This clone occurred many times. The chain uses TRBV5-6 and TRBJ2-3, with a possible D match to TRBD2 (7 bases). The CDR3 length is 15 residues. Germline CDR1 and CDR2: SGHDT and YYEEEE. V was trimmed by 4 bases and J by 5 bases, leaving 17 bases between them. CDR3 region: CASSKLWGGQDTQYF. The CDR3 nucleotides read TGTGCCAGCAGCAAGTTGTGGGGGGGCCAAGATACGCAGTATTTT.

A few counts support this clone. The chain couples TRBV7-8 to TRBJ1-4, with D hard to call. The CDR3 contains 13 residues. In germline, CDR1 is SGHVS, CDR2 FQNEAQ. The V end lost 5 bases, the J end lost 7 bases, and 11 bases lay between the germline ends. The CDR3 is CASSEFIPEKLFF. CDR3 sequence (DNA): TGTGCCAGCAGCGAGTTTATCCCTGAAAAACTGTTTTTT.

This clone was observed a handful of times. The rearrangement links TRBV7-2 to TRBJ2-3; a weak D match, TRBD1 (5 bases). V was trimmed by 7 bases and J by 4 bases, leaving 9 bases between them. The CDR3 runs 12 residues. Germline CDR1 reads SGHTA; CDR2 reads FQGNSA. In nucleotides, the CDR3 is TGTGCCAGCAACTCAGGGTCAGATACGCAGTATTTT. Amino acids: CASNSGSDTQYF.

The chain has TRBV10-3 and TRBJ1-1; the D gene is possibly TRBD1 (6 bases). The V end lost 6 bases, the J end lost 7 bases, and 9 bases lay between the germline ends. The CDR3 totals 11 residues. Germline values: CDR1 ENHRY, CDR2 SYGVKD. The CDR3 sequence is CAIREQGEAFF. Written as DNA, the CDR3 is TGTGCCATCAGGGAACAGGGTGAAGCTTTCTTT.

V gene TRBV12-2 combines with J gene TRBJ2-7. TRBV12-2 is labeled a pseudogene. CDR3 length: 15 residues. The CDR3 DNA is TGTGCAAGTCGCGCAAGGTCGCCCGACCCCTGCCGGCAGTACTTC. Protein sequence: CASRARSPDPCRQYF.

The CDR3 DNA sequence: TGTGCCAGCAACCCCGTCCAAGAGACCCAGTACTTC. This translates into CASNPVQETQYF. The J gene is TRBJ2-5, the V gene TRBV2, with D unresolved. V lost 7 bases, J lost 1 base, and 7 bases lay in between. Germline V gene data show CDR1 as SNHLY and CDR2 as FYNNEI. The CDR3 has 12 residues.

This clone occurred a few times. V usage is TRBV7-2 and J usage is TRBJ2-3; no firm D call. CDR1 and CDR2 from the germline V gene are SGHTA and FQGNSA. CDR3 length: 13 residues. Trimming pared 1 base from V and 6 bases from J, leaving 8 bases between. DNA for the CDR3: TGTGCCAGCAGCTTAGTCTTGGGGGATACGCAGTATTTT. Translation gives CASSLVLGDTQYF.

This clone turned up a few times. The gene calls are TRBV27 and TRBJ2-5; 9 bases align to TRBD1. In germline, CDR1 is MNHEY, CDR2 SMNVEV (reference sequence). CDR3 length equals 14 residues. Trimming took 5 bases from V and 4 from J; bases not matched to a gene: 5. Here the CDR3 reads CASSHPGQGETQYF. CDR3 DNA: TGTGCCAGCAGTCACCCGGGACAGGGAGAGACCCAGTACTTC.

The chain recombines TRBV5-1 with TRBJ1-1; D perhaps matches TRBD1 (5 bases). Germline CDR1 is SGHRS and CDR2 is YFSETQ. V was cut by 1 base and J by 5 bases, with 15 bases left in between. This CDR3 is built from 15 residues. The CDR3 DNA follows: TGCGCCAGCAGCTTGTTGTCTCAAGGACAAACTGAAGCTTTCTTT. It specifies CASSLLSQGQTEAFF. Full variable domain (outside the CDR3, taken from reference TRBV5-1 and TRBJ1-1): KAGVTQTPRYLIKTRGQQVTLSCSPISGHRSVSWYQQTPGQGLQFLFEYFSETQRNKGNFPGRFSGRQFSNSRSEMNVSTLELGDSALYLCASSLLSQGQTEAFFGQGTRLTVV.

This clone was picked up many times. The chain uses TRBV4-1 and TRBJ2-2; 8 bases agree with TRBD1. Per the germline V gene, CDR1 is MGHRA and CDR2 is YSYEKL. CDR3 length: 17 amino acids. J gave up 1 base and V 1 base, and 5 bases lay outside the gene matches. CDR3 in amino acids: CASSQGPGQGNTGELFF. Here the CDR3 DNA reads TGCGCCAGCAGCCAAGGACCCGGACAGGGGAACACCGGGGAGCTGTTTTTT.

This clone has just a few counts. The chain joins TRBV7-9 to TRBJ1-1; D may be TRBD1 (5 bases). The germline gives CDR1 SEHNR, CDR2 FQNEAQ (reference sequence). The CDR3 totals 12 residues. Trimming cost V 6 bases and J 6 bases, with 11 bases left between them. The CDR3 loop reads CASRRDSSEAFF. The CDR3 region has the DNA TGTGCCAGCAGGCGTGACAGCTCTGAAGCTTTCTTT.